The next 3 T cell receptor beta chains were all read from a single sample in a study of CD8 T cells in ankylosing spondylitis. A single record per CDR3 protein comes from TCRdb applying MiXCR to the 5' RACE reads. This sample has about 100,000 distinct CDR3 sequences, with roughly 10% found just once. The sample taken for sequencing was blood, either unsorted or a sorted T cell fraction (not recorded which). The origin of the receptors is a male donor with ankylosing spondylitis or in good health (not recorded which).

With respect to this clonotype: This may be a read error: a much more frequent sequence differs by one nucleotide. The V and J genes are TRBV5-8 and TRBJ2-5; D gene ambiguous. Germline CDR1 is SGHTS and CDR2 is YDEGEE. The CDR3 is made up of 12 amino acids. The CDR3: CASSPQQEAQYF. Here the CDR3 DNA reads TGTGCCAGCAGCCCGCAGCAAGAGGCCCAGTACTTC.

In the case of this clonotype: With a much larger clone just one base away, this may be a read error. The chain joins TRBV4-1 to TRBJ2-7, with D maybe TRBD1 (6 bases). This CDR3 has 14 amino acids. The V gene's germline CDR1 is MGHRA and CDR2 YSYEKL. CDR3 in DNA: TGCGCCAGCAGCCATAGACAGGACTCCTACGAGCAGCACTTC. This translates into CASSHRQDSYEQHF.

In this sample, this clonotype turned up many times. V gene TRBV6-1 combines with J gene TRBJ1-5, with 8 bases that match TRBD1. The CDR3 is 15 amino acids. The J segment lost 2 bases and the V segment lost 4 bases, leaving 4 bases of the junction unmatched. CDR1 and CDR2 from the germline V gene are MNHNS and SASEGT. The CDR3 sequence is CASSARGLGNQPQHF. CDR3 bases: TGTGCCAGCAGTGCCAGGGGGCTGGGCAATCAGCCCCAGCATTTT.